Presented here are 3 T cell receptor beta chains from one specimen sequenced in a study of blood T cell repertoires in COVID-19. This table comes from immunoSEQ multiplex PCR, and its TCRdb copy is limited to in-frame clones, with some not included. Of fewer than 200,000 clones listed, under 85% are singletons. The sequenced sample was peripheral blood. The receptors come from a man in his sixties who had recovered from COVID-19.

The V call is TRBV9, the J call TRBJ1-5, with unresolved D. The V and J ends lost 5 bases and 6 bases respectively, with 12 bases between them. The CDR3 length is 13 residues. Looked up from germline, CDR1 is SGDLS and CDR2 is YYNGEE. CDR3 sequence: CASSPNTGQPQHF. The CDR3 DNA sequence: TGTGCCAGCAGTCCTAATACGGGTCAGCCCCAGCATTTT.

This chain connects TRBV19 to TRBJ2-5, with 9 positions matching TRBD2. V lost 6 bases to trimming and J lost 5 bases; unmatched junction nucleotides: 7. The CDR3 has 14 residues. Germline values: CDR1 LNHDA, CDR2 SQIVND (reference sequence). Written as DNA, the CDR3 is TGTGCCAGTAGCGGGCGGGGGGGTTTGGAGACCCAGTACTTC. Translated, it gives CASSGRGGLETQYF.

V and J are TRBV6-4 and TRBJ1-2, with 8 bases that match TRBD1. The CDR3 spans 18 residues. Trimming at V came to 6 bases and at J to 1 base, leaving 16 bases not matched to a gene. Germline CDR1 reads MRHNA; CDR2 reads SNTAGT. The CDR3 spells CASSTAQTGEYLNYGYTF. The CDR3 DNA follows: TGTGCCAGCAGCACAGCCCAGACAGGGGAATACCTTAACTATGGCTACACCTTC.